The clone carrying this T cell receptor beta chain was seen more than once but under ten times. Other DNA sequences in this sample translate to the same CDR3. These data come from a study of brain metastases from non-small cell lung cancer. V dropped 4 bases and J dropped 6; count of bases not matched to a gene: 17. CDR3 size: 17 residues. Germline-derived CDR1 and CDR2 are MNHNS and SASEGT. Generated by immunoSEQ multiplex PCR, the TCRdb table keeps only in-frame clones and is missing some. The table includes 2,000 to 2,500 clones, more than 75% detected once. Sequencing was performed on tumor-adjacent normal tissue. The source is a donor aged 40 or older with non-small cell lung cancer. The rearrangement uses TRBV6-1 and TRBJ1-2; 7 nucleotides agree with TRBD1. Here the CDR3 reads CASSAVTGKTSFDGYTF. CDR3 nucleotide sequence: TGTGCCAGCAGTGCCGTGACAGGGAAAACTTCCTTTGATGGCTACACCTTC.